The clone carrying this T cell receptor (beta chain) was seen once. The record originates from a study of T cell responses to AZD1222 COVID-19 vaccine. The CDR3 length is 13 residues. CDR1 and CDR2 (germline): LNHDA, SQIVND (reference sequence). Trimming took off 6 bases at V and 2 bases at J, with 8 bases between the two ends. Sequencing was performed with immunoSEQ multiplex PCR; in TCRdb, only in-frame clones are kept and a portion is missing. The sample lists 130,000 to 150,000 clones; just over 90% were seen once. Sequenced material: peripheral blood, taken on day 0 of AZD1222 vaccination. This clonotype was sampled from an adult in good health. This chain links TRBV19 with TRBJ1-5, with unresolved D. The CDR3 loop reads CASSPARNQPQHF. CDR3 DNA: TGTGCCAGTAGCCCTGCTCGCAATCAGCCCCAGCATTTT.